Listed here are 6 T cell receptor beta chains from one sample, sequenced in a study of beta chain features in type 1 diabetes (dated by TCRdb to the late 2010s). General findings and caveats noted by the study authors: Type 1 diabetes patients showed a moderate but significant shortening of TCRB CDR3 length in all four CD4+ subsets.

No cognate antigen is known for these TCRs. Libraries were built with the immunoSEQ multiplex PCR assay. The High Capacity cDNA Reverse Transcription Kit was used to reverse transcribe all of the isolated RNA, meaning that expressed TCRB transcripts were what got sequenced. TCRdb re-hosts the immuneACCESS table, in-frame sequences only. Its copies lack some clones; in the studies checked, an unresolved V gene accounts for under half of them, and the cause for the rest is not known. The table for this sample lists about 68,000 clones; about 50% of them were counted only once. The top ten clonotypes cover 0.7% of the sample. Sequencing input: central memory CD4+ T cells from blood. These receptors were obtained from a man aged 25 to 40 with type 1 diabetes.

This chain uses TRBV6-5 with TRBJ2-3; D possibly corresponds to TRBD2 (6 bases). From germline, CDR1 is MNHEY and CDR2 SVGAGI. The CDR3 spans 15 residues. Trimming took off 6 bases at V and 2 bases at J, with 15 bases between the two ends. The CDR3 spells CASRGAGGFTDTQYF. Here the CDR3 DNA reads TGTGCCAGCAGGGGCGCCGGGGGATTCACAGATACGCAGTATTTT.

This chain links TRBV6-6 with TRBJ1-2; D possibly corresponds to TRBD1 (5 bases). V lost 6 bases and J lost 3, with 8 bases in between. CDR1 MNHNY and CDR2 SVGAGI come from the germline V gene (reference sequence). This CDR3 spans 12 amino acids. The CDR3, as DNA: TGTGCCAGCAGCCAACAGGACTATGGCTACACCTTC. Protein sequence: CASSQQDYGYTF.

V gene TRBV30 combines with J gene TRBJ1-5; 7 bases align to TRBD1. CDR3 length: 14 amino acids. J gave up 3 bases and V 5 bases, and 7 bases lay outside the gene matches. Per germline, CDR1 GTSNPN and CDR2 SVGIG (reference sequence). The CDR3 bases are TGTGCCTGGTCCGGGACAGAACTCAATCAGCCCCAGCATTTT. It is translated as CAWSGTELNQPQHF. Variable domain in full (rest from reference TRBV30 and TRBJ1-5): SQTIHQWPATLVQPVGSPLSLECTVEGTSNPNLYWYRQAAGRGLQLLFYSVGIGQISSEVPQNLSASRPQDRQFILSSKKLLLSDSGFYLCAWSGTELNQPQHFGDGTRLSIL.

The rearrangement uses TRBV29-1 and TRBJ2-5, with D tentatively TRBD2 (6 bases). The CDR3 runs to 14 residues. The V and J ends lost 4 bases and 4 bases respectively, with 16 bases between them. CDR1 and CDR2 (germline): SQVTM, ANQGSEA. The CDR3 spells CSVAGLSGGETQYF. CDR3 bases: TGCAGCGTTGCCGGCCTTAGCGGTGGAGAGACCCAGTACTTC.

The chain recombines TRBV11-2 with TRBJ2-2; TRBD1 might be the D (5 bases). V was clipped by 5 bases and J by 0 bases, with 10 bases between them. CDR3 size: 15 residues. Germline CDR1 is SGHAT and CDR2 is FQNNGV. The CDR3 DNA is TGTGCCAGCAGCATGGGGCTAGCGAACACCGGGGAGCTGTTTTTT. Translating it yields CASSMGLANTGELFF. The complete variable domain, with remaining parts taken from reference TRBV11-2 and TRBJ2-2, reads EAGVAQSPRYKIIEKRQSVAFWCNPISGHATLYWYQQILGQGPKLLIQFQNNGVVDDSQLPKDRFSAERLKGVDSTLKIQPAKLEDSAVYLCASSMGLANTGELFFGEGSRLTVL.

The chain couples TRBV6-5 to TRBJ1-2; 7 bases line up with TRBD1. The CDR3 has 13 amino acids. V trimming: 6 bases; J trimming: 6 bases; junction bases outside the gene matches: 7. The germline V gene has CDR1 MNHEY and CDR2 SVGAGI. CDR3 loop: CASSLQGLNGYTF. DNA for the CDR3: TGTGCCAGCAGCCTACAGGGGTTGAATGGCTACACCTTC.